This passage covers 17 T cell receptor beta chains from one sample sequenced in a study of cytomegalovirus exposure and HLA in healthy donors. The PCR contained 60 Vbeta and 13 Jbeta primers. The protocol was immunoSEQ multiplex PCR, while the TCRdb copy is restricted to in-frame clones and leaves out a portion. The repertoire holds some 170,000 clones, with around 77% as singletons. The specimen sequenced was PBMCs. The receptors shown here come from a woman aged 25 to 39 in good health and CMV-seronegative.

The rearrangement uses TRBV2 and TRBJ2-5; 7 nucleotides align to TRBD2. In germline, CDR1 is SNHLY, CDR2 FYNNEI. This CDR3 contains 15 residues. The junction had 7 bases not matched to a gene; V was cut back by 4 bases and J by 2 bases. CDR3 region: CASSGGGGRQETQYF. The DNA for the CDR3 is TGTGCCAGCAGTGGGGGGGGAGGGCGGCAAGAGACCCAGTACTTC. The complete variable domain, with remaining parts taken from reference TRBV2 and TRBJ2-5, reads EPEVTQTPSHQVTQMGQEVILRCVPISNHLYFYWYRQILGQKVEFLVSFYNNEISEKSEIFDDQFSVERPDGSNFTLKIRSTKLEDSAMYFCASSGGGGRQETQYFGPGTRLLVL.

In its sample, this clone was seen once. This chain connects TRBV13 to TRBJ1-1, with D possibly matching TRBD1 (6 bases). Germline CDR1 PRHDT, CDR2 FYEKMQ (reference sequence). The CDR3 totals 15 residues. Trimming cost V 7 bases and J 7 bases, with 22 bases left between them. The DNA for the CDR3 is TGTGCCAGCACCCAAGCGGGGGCAGCCGGGGGTGAAGCTTTCTTT. Amino acids: CASTQAGAAGGEAFF.

The J gene is TRBJ2-3, the V gene TRBV6-5; 7 bases agree with TRBD2. V was pared by 1 base and J by 3 bases, with 7 bases of the junction left unmatched. This CDR3 comprises 16 residues. Germline lookup yields CDR1 MNHEY and CDR2 SVGAGI. The CDR3 nucleotides read TGTGCCAGCAGTTACTATGGCGGGAGCCGTACAGATACGCAGTATTTT. Translated, it gives CASSYYGGSRTDTQYF.

This chain links TRBV6-5 with TRBJ2-1; 11 bases match TRBD2. CDR1 and CDR2 from the germline V gene are MNHEY and SVGAGI. The J segment lost 7 bases and the V segment lost 6 bases, leaving 8 bases of the junction unmatched. CDR3 length: 15 residues. The CDR3 sequence: CASRLASGGWNEQFF. CDR3 in DNA: TGTGCCAGCAGACTAGCTAGCGGGGGGTGGAATGAGCAGTTCTTC.

This chain joins TRBV27 and TRBJ2-3; 10 bases fit TRBD2. Unmatched junction bases numbered 5, after V lost 5 bases and J lost 0 bases. The CDR3 extends over 16 amino acids. Germline assignment: CDR1 MNHEY and CDR2 SMNVEV (reference sequence). The chain's CDR3 is CASSDSGRASTDTQYF. The CDR3 bases are TGTGCCAGCAGTGACAGCGGGAGGGCTAGCACAGATACGCAGTATTTT.

The V and J genes are TRBV7-3 and TRBJ2-3, with D unresolved. Germline CDR1 SGHTA, CDR2 FQGTGA. The V and J ends lost 2 bases and 3 bases respectively, with 6 bases between them. This CDR3 is built from 13 residues. The CDR3 nucleotides read TGTGCCAGCAGCTTACCAAATACAGATACGCAGTATTTT. Translated: CASSLPNTDTQYF.

The chain carries TRBV14 and TRBJ1-1; D ambiguous. Trimming pared 0 bases from V and 3 bases from J, leaving 5 bases between. The CDR3 length is 13 residues. Germline CDR1 is SGHDN and CDR2 is FVKESK. CDR3 sequence: CASSQEDYTEAFF. The CDR3 DNA reads TGTGCCAGCAGCCAAGAGGACTACACTGAAGCTTTCTTT.

CDR3 protein: CASSLGRDNEQFF. The CDR3, as DNA: TGTGCCAGCAGCTTAGGCCGGGACAATGAGCAGTTCTTC. The V gene is TRBV7-2, the J gene TRBJ2-1, with D unresolved. The CDR3 contains 13 residues. Deletions cut 1 base from V and 5 bases from J, with 6 bases between. CDR1 and CDR2 (germline): SGHTA, FQGNSA.

This clone has more than one count but fewer than ten. The J gene is TRBJ2-7, the V gene TRBV7-8; 9 bases agree with TRBD2. The CDR3 totals 13 residues. Looked up from germline, CDR1 is SGHVS and CDR2 is FQNEAQ. Trimming at V came to 5 bases and at J to 6 bases, leaving 5 bases not matched to a gene. DNA for the CDR3: TGTGCCAGCAGCGGGACTAGCAGAGGCGAGCAGTACTTC. This encodes CASSGTSRGEQYF.

This clone was counted once. The V gene is TRBV2, the J gene TRBJ2-5; weak D call: TRBD2 (6 bases). CDR3 size: 13 residues. Trimming took 5 bases from V and 5 from J, leaving 12 bases between them. CDR1 is SNHLY, CDR2 FYNNEI, per germline. The CDR3 protein is CASSLQAGETQYF. The CDR3 DNA follows: TGTGCCAGCAGTCTCCAGGCGGGGGAGACCCAGTACTTC.

The chain combines TRBV19 with TRBJ2-7; 8 bases agree with TRBD1. Trimming cost V 5 bases and J 2 bases; bases outside gene matches: 17. CDR1 is LNHDA and CDR2 is SQIVND in the germline V gene (reference sequence). The CDR3 has 18 amino acids. This CDR3 reads CASSGRLRDRRLTYEQYF. As DNA, the CDR3 is TGTGCCAGTAGTGGGCGGCTAAGGGACAGGAGACTCACCTACGAGCAGTACTTC.

This chain links TRBV18 with TRBJ2-2; the D gene is possibly TRBD1 (6 bases). Germline V lookup: CDR1 KGHSH, CDR2 LQKENI. V shed 4 bases and J shed 5 bases, with 26 bases lying between them. The CDR3 runs to 19 residues. The CDR3, as DNA: TGTGCCAGCTCACTCAGAAGTATAGAGGTGGCAGGGGAAACCGGGGAGCTGTTTTTT. Its protein is CASSLRSIEVAGETGELFF.

In its sample, this clone was seen once. CDR3 loop: CASSVVGASGNTIYF. For the CDR3, the DNA is TGTGCCAGCAGCGTAGTAGGGGCCTCTGGAAACACCATATATTTT. This chain uses TRBV9 with TRBJ1-3, with D possibly TRBD1 on 5 matching bases. The CDR3 consists of 15 residues. Trimming removed 0 bases from V and 0 bases from J, with 7 bases in between. Germline CDR1 SGDLS, CDR2 YYNGEE.

The chain combines TRBV10-3 with TRBJ1-1; D perhaps matches TRBD1 (5 bases). CDR3 length: 14 amino acids. Trimming removed 0 bases from V and 4 bases from J, with 9 bases in between. Germline CDR1 is ENHRY and CDR2 is SYGVKD. The CDR3 here is CAISESNRGTEAFF. CDR3 coding DNA: TGTGCCATCAGTGAGTCGAATAGGGGCACTGAAGCTTTCTTT.

The DNA of the CDR3 is TGTGCCAGCAGCTTGGCCTCAGGGTGGAACACTGAAGCTTTCTTT. This encodes CASSLASGWNTEAFF. The chain has TRBV5-6 and TRBJ1-1; possibly TRBD1 for D (5 bases). The CDR3 contains 15 residues. V gave up 0 bases and J gave up 1 base, with 10 bases separating them. CDR1 SGHDT and CDR2 YYEEEE come from the germline V gene.

The chain links TRBV9 to TRBJ2-1; the match to TRBD1 covers 9 bases. Germline values: CDR1 SGDLS, CDR2 YYNGEE. The trim removed 4 bases at V and 7 bases at J, leaving 12 bases unmatched. This CDR3 has 16 amino acids. This CDR3 is CASSTSPGQGVNEQFF. The DNA of the CDR3 is TGTGCCAGCAGCACAAGCCCGGGACAGGGAGTAAATGAGCAGTTCTTC. The full variable domain, rest sourced from reference TRBV9 and TRBJ2-1, is DSGVTQTPKHLITATGQRVTLRCSPRSGDLSVYWYQQSLDQGLQFLIQYYNGEERAKGNILERFSAQQFPDLHSELNLSSLELGDSALYFCASSTSPGQGVNEQFFGPGTRLTVL.

CDR3 residues: CASKEGVTYEQYF. The DNA for the CDR3 is TGTGCCAGCAAGGAGGGAGTGACCTACGAGCAGTACTTC. The chain links TRBV6-5 to TRBJ2-7, with D tentatively TRBD2 (6 bases). Germline V gene sequence: CDR1 MNHEY, CDR2 SVGAGI. V dropped 7 bases and J dropped 2 bases, with 12 bases sitting between them. The CDR3 runs 13 residues.